This T cell receptor (beta chain) originates from a study of cytomegalovirus exposure and HLA in healthy donors. Losses at the gene ends were 5 bases for V and 0 bases for J; bases not matched to a gene: 11. The CDR3 extends over 18 amino acids. Germline-derived CDR1 and CDR2 are KGHSH and LQKENI. Some clones are missing from TCRdb's copy, which holds only in-frame ones; the method was immunoSEQ multiplex PCR. In the table there are 100,000 to 120,000 clones, about 88% of which are singletons. The genes are TRBV18 and TRBJ2-1; 9 bases are shared with TRBD2. This sequence originates from a young woman in good health and CMV-seropositive. Sequences were obtained from PBMCs. The CDR3 spells CASSKDISGGSSYNEQFF. The CDR3 coding sequence is TGTGCCAGCTCAAAGGACATTAGCGGGGGTAGCTCCTACAATGAGCAGTTCTTC.